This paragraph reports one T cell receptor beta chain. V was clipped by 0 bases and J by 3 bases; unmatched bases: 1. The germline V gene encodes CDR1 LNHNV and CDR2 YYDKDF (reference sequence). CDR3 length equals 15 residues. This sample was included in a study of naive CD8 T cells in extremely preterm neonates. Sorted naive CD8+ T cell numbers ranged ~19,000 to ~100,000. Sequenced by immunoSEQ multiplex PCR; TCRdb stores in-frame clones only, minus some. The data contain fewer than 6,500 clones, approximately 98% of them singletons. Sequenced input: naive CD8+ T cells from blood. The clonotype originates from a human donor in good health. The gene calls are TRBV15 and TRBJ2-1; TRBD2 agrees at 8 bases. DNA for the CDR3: TGTGCCACCAGCAGAGACCGGGAGGGCTACAATGAGCAGTTCTTC. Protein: CATSRDREGYNEQFF.